The clone carrying this T cell receptor beta chain was picked up a small number of times. Its antigen is unknown. This CDR3 comprises 16 residues. CDR1 is DFQATT and CDR2 is SNEGSKA in the germline V gene (reference sequence). J was trimmed by 2 bases and V by 4 bases; bases with no gene match: 13. This sample stems from a study of blood T cells in healthy people across ages. Overall study results and limits: Strongly correlated with naive T cell percentage was TCR beta diversity.

With a J-beta primer mix and a sample-barcoded 5' primer, a second PCR ran roughly 7 to 11 cycles. TCRdb used MiXCR to reprocess the 5' RACE reads, holding one entry per CDR3 protein. The table shows over 1,200,000 distinct CDR3 sequences, with around 59% occurring only once. V gene TRBV20-1 combines with J gene TRBJ2-5; 7 positions agree with TRBD2. The source is a man between 18 and 29 years old in good health. The sample taken for sequencing was blood. The CDR3 protein is CSAMELAETTQETQYF. The CDR3, as DNA: TGCAGTGCTATGGAGCTAGCGGAAACTACACAAGAGACCCAGTACTTC.